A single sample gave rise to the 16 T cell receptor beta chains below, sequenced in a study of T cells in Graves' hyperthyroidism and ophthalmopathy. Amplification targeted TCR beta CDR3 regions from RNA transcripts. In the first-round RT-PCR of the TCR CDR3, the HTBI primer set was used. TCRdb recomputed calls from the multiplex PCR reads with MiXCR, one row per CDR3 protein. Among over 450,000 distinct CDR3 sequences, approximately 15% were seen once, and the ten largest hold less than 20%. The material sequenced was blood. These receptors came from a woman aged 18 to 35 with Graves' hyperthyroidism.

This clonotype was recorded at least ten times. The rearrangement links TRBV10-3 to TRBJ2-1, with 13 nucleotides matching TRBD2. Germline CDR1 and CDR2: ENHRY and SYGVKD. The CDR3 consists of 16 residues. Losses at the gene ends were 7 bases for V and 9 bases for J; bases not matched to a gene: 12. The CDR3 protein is CAITNPGLAGEGEQFF. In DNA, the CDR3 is TGTGCCATCACTAATCCTGGACTAGCGGGAGAAGGTGAGCAGTTCTTC.

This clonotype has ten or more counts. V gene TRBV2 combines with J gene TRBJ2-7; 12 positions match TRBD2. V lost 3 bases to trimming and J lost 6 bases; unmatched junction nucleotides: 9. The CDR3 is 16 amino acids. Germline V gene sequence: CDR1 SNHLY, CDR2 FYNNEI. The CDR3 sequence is CASSESWTSGKGEQYV. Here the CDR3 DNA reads TGTGCCAGCAGTGAGTCCTGGACTAGCGGGAAGGGCGAGCAGTACGTC.

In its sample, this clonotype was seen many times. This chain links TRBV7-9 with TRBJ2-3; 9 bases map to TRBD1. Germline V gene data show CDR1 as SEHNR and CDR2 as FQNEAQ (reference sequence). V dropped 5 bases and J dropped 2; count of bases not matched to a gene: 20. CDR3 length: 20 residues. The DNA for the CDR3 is TGTGCCAGCAGCCCCCTCCCCACCGGGACAGGGTTAATCCTCACAGATACGCAGTATTTT. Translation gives CASSPLPTGTGLILTDTQYF.

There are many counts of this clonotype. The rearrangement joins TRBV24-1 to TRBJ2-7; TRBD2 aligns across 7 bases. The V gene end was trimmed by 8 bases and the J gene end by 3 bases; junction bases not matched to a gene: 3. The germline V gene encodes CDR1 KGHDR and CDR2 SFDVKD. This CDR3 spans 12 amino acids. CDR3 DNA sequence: TGTGCCACCATCGGGAGGAGCTACGAGCAGTACGTC. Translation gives CATIGRSYEQYV.

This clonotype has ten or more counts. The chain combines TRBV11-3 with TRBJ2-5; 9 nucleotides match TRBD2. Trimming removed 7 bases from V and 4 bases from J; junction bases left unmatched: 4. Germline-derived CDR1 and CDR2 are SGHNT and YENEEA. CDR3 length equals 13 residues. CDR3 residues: CASNKLAGETQYF. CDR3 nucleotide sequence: TGTGCCAGCAACAAACTAGCGGGAGAGACCCAGTACTTC.

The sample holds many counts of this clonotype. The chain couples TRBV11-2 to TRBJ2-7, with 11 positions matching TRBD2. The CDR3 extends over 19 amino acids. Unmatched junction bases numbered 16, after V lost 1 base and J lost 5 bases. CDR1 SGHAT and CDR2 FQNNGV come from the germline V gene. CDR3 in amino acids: CASSLVPPPGLAGGHEQYV. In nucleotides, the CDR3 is TGTGCCAGCAGCTTAGTCCCTCCACCGGGGCTAGCGGGAGGTCACGAGCAGTACGTC.

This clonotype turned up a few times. CDR3 sequence (DNA): TGTGCCAGCACGTTAGTCGATACCGGGGAGCTGTTTTTT. Amino acids: CASTLVDTGELFF. The rearrangement uses TRBV19 and TRBJ2-2, with D unclear. CDR3 length: 13 residues. Trimming shortened V by 9 bases and J by 5 bases, and 13 bases separated the two germline ends. Germline CDR1 LNHDA, CDR2 SQIVND (reference sequence).

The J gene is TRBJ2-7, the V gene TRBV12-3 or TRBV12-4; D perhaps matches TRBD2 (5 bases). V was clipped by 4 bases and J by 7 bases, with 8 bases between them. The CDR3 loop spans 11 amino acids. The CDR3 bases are TGTGCCAGCAGTTCGGGCGGGGAGCAGTACGTC. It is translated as CASSSGGEQYV.

CDR3 amino acids: CASSQEGGTRADRPQHF. The CDR3, as DNA: TGTGCCAGCAGCCAAGAAGGAGGGACAAGGGCAGACCGGCCCCAGCATTTT. The V and J genes are TRBV3-1 and TRBJ1-5; weak D call: TRBD1 (6 bases). V lost 0 bases, J lost 9 bases, and 21 bases lay in between. In germline, CDR1 is LGHDT, CDR2 YNNKEL (reference sequence). This CDR3 spans 17 amino acids.

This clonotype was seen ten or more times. CDR3 protein: CSARDPGRDNQPQHF. The DNA for the CDR3 is TGCAGTGCTAGAGATCCAGGGCGGGACAATCAGCCCCAGCATTTT. This rearrangement joins TRBV20-1 to TRBJ1-5; TRBD1 might be the D (5 bases). The V gene's germline CDR1 is DFQATT and CDR2 SNEGSKA (reference sequence). There are 15 residues in the CDR3. Trimming took 0 bases from V and 3 from J, leaving 12 bases between them.

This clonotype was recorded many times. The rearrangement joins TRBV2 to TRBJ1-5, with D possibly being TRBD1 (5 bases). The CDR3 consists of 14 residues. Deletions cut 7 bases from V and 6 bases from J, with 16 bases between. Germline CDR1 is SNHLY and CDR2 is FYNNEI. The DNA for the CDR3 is TGTGCCAGCACCCCTTCCAGGGTGGGTCAGCCCCAGCATTTT. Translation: CASTPSRVGQPQHF.

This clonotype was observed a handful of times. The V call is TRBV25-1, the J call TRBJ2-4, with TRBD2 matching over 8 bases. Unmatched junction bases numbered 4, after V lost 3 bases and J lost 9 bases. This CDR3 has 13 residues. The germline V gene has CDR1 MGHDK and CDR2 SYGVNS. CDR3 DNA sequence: TGTGCCAGCAGTGATCAGCGGGAGTCCATTCAGTACTTC. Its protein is CASSDQRESIQYF.

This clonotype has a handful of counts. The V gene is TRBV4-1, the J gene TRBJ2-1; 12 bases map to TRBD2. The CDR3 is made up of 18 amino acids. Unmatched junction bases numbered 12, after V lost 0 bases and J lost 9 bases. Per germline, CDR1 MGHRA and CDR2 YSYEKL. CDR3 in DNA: TGCGCCAGCAGCCAAGAGGTCCCTAGCGGGAGGGCTAGGGGTGAGCAGTTCTTC. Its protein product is CASSQEVPSGRARGEQFF.

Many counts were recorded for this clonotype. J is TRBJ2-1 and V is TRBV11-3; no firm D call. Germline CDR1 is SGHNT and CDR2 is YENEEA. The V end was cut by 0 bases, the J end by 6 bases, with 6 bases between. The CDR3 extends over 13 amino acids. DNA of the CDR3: TGTGCCAGCAGCTTAGACCGCGCCAATGAGCAGTTCTTC. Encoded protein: CASSLDRANEQFF. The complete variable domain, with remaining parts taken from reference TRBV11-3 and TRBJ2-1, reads EAGVVQSPRYKIIEKKQPVAFWCNPISGHNTLYWYLQNLGQGPELLIRYENEEAVDDSQLPKDRFSAERLKGVDSTLKIQPAELGDSAVYLCASSLDRANEQFFGPGTRLTVL.

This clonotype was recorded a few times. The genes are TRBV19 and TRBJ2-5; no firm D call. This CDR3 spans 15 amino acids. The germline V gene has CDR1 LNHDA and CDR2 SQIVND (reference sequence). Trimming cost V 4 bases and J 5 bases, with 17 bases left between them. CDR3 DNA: TGTGCCAGTAGTACCCCCGGTCGGAGTCGTGAGACCCAGTACTTC. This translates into CASSTPGRSRETQYF.

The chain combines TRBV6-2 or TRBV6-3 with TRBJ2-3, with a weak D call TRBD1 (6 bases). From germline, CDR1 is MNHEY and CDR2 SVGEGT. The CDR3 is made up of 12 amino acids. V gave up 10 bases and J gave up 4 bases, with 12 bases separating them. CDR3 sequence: CATGWGPDTQYF. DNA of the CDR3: TGTGCCACCGGGTGGGGGCCAGATACGCAGTATTTT.